These T cell receptor beta chains were read from a single sample in a study of spatial heterogeneity in lung cancer. TCRdb re-analysed the 5' RACE reads in MiXCR, keeping a single row per CDR3 protein. The data show tens of thousands of distinct CDR3 sequences, approximately 7% seen once. Specimen: PBMCs, collected at surgery. Every receptor here comes from a male donor with early-stage non-small cell lung cancer. Each CDR3 is given with its conserved first and last residue. D genes are given only for firm matches. Expanded clones are given a class, and other clones once, few, many or no size at all.

d_call: -
cdr3_length: 14
j_call: TRBJ1-1
clone_size: many
v_call: TRBV10-3
cdr3_nt: TGTGCCATCAGTGAGAGTTCGGGAATCACTGAAGCTTTCTTT
cdr3_aa: CAISESSGITEAFF

d_call: TRBD2
cdr3_length: 13
j_call: TRBJ2-3
clone_size: many
v_call: TRBV30
cdr3_nt: TGTGCCTGGGGAACGGGAGGGTGGGATACGCAGTATTTT
cdr3_aa: CAWGTGGWDTQYF

d_call: TRBD1
cdr3_length: 13
j_call: TRBJ1-2
clone_size: many
v_call: TRBV12-3/TRBV12-4
cdr3_nt: TGTGCCAGCAGGCCGACAGGGAGGGATGGCTACACCTTC
cdr3_aa: CASRPTGRDGYTF

d_call: -
cdr3_length: 14
j_call: TRBJ1-6
clone_size: many
v_call: TRBV20-1
cdr3_nt: TGCAGTGCTAGATCAGGACAGCATAATTCACCCCTCCACTTT
cdr3_aa: CSARSGQHNSPLHF

d_call: -
cdr3_length: 14
j_call: TRBJ2-5
clone_size: many
v_call: TRBV5-1
cdr3_nt: TGCGCCAGCAGTCTACAGGTCCAGGTAGAGACCCAGTACTTC
cdr3_aa: CASSLQVQVETQYF

d_call: -
cdr3_length: 15
j_call: TRBJ2-7
clone_size: many
v_call: TRBV28
cdr3_nt: TGTGCCAGCAGTTTGTGGTCAGGCGGCGCCTACGAGCAGTACTTC
cdr3_aa: CASSLWSGGAYEQYF

d_call: TRBD2
cdr3_length: 16
j_call: TRBJ2-1
clone_size: -
v_call: TRBV12-3/TRBV12-4
cdr3_nt: TGTGCCAGCAGTTTAGGGGGCGGGAGGACTGGCAATGAGCAGTTCTTC
cdr3_aa: CASSLGGGRTGNEQFF

d_call: TRBD2
cdr3_length: 15
j_call: TRBJ2-5
clone_size: many
v_call: TRBV20-1
cdr3_nt: TGCAGTGCCCACCCTGGGACTAGAGGCCAAGAGACCCAGTACTTC
cdr3_aa: CSAHPGTRGQETQYF

d_call: -
cdr3_length: 17
j_call: TRBJ2-7
clone_size: few
v_call: TRBV20-1
cdr3_nt: TGCAGTGCTAGAGATAGAATCCGGAAGGGGCCAACCTACGAGCAGTACTTC
cdr3_aa: CSARDRIRKGPTYEQYF

d_call: -
cdr3_length: 15
j_call: TRBJ2-2
clone_size: -
v_call: TRBV24-1
cdr3_nt: TGTGCCACCGACGCAGACAGGCCGAACACCGGGGAGCTGTTTTTT
cdr3_aa: CATDADRPNTGELFF

d_call: -
cdr3_length: 14
j_call: TRBJ2-3
clone_size: many
v_call: TRBV7-2
cdr3_nt: TGTGCCAGCGGCTTAATGGGGGGTACAGATACGCAGTATTTT
cdr3_aa: CASGLMGGTDTQYF

d_call: -
cdr3_length: 13
j_call: TRBJ2-1
clone_size: many
v_call: TRBV29-1
cdr3_nt: TGCAGCGTTGCCCAGCGGGTTTACAATGAGCAGTTCTTC
cdr3_aa: CSVAQRVYNEQFF

d_call: -
cdr3_length: 13
j_call: TRBJ2-1
clone_size: -
v_call: TRBV19
cdr3_nt: TGTGCCAGTAGTCCCTCGGACTTCTCTGAGCAGTTCTTC
cdr3_aa: CASSPSDFSEQFF

d_call: -
cdr3_length: 13
j_call: TRBJ1-4
clone_size: many
v_call: TRBV11-1
cdr3_nt: TGTGCCAGCAGCTTCCAGGACGGGGAAAAACTGTTTTTT
cdr3_aa: CASSFQDGEKLFF

d_call: TRBD1
cdr3_length: 16
j_call: TRBJ2-5
clone_size: few
v_call: TRBV12-3/TRBV12-4
cdr3_nt: TGTGCCAGCAGTTCCTCCGGGACAGGGAATAGGGAGACCCAGTACTTC
cdr3_aa: CASSSSGTGNRETQYF

d_call: -
cdr3_length: 19
j_call: TRBJ2-1
clone_size: many
v_call: TRBV3-1
cdr3_nt: TGTGCCAGCAGCCAAGGCGGTTATGGGAGGAGGCTGGTTTACAATGAGCAGTTCTTC
cdr3_aa: CASSQGGYGRRLVYNEQFF

d_call: TRBD1
cdr3_length: 17
j_call: TRBJ2-7
clone_size: -
v_call: TRBV5-1
cdr3_nt: TGCGCCAGCAGCTTGACCAACACCGACAGGGGGCAATACGAGCAGTACTTC
cdr3_aa: CASSLTNTDRGQYEQYF

d_call: TRBD1
cdr3_length: 13
j_call: TRBJ2-1
clone_size: many
v_call: TRBV6-6
cdr3_nt: TGTGCCAGCAGTTCGACAGGGGGTACTGAGCAGTTCTTC
cdr3_aa: CASSSTGGTEQFF

d_call: -
cdr3_length: 14
j_call: TRBJ2-1
clone_size: many
v_call: TRBV5-5
cdr3_nt: TGTGCCAGCAGCTTGGCCGGAGGAAACAATGAGCAGTTCTTC
cdr3_aa: CASSLAGGNNEQFF

d_call: -
cdr3_length: 9
j_call: TRBJ1-1
clone_size: many
v_call: TRBV6-9
cdr3_nt: TGTGCCAGCATCCTTGAAGCTTTCTTT
cdr3_aa: CASILEAFF

d_call: TRBD2
cdr3_length: 16
j_call: TRBJ2-3
clone_size: many
v_call: TRBV5-1
cdr3_nt: TGCGCCAGCGCCCCGGGTGCTAGCGGATTCACAGATACGCAGTATTTT
cdr3_aa: CASAPGASGFTDTQYF

d_call: -
cdr3_length: 12
j_call: TRBJ2-1
clone_size: many
v_call: TRBV9
cdr3_nt: TGTGCCAGCAGCGCAGGCCGGGGGCAGCAGTTCTTC
cdr3_aa: CASSAGRGQQFF

d_call: -
cdr3_length: 15
j_call: TRBJ1-2
clone_size: -
v_call: TRBV5-5
cdr3_nt: TGTGCCAGCACCAAGACGACAGACACTAACTATGGCTACACCTTC
cdr3_aa: CASTKTTDTNYGYTF

d_call: -
cdr3_length: 14
j_call: TRBJ1-2
clone_size: -
v_call: TRBV27
cdr3_nt: TGTGCCTCCCTCCCTTTGGCGTACCCCTATGGCTACACCTTC
cdr3_aa: CASLPLAYPYGYTF

d_call: -
cdr3_length: 15
j_call: TRBJ2-3
clone_size: many
v_call: TRBV4-1
cdr3_nt: TGCGCCAGCAGTTCGTTCGGCCTTGGCACAGATACGCAGTATTTT
cdr3_aa: CASSSFGLGTDTQYF

d_call: -
cdr3_length: 16
j_call: TRBJ2-6
clone_size: -
v_call: TRBV10-2
cdr3_nt: TGCGCCAGCAGCCTAACTACAGGGTCTGGGGCCAACGTCCTGACTTTC
cdr3_aa: CASSLTTGSGANVLTF

d_call: -
cdr3_length: 14
j_call: TRBJ2-1
clone_size: -
v_call: TRBV11-3
cdr3_nt: TGTGCCAGCAGCTTAGTGGGAGGAAGGGGACCTCAGTTCTTC
cdr3_aa: CASSLVGGRGPQFF

d_call: -
cdr3_length: 12
j_call: TRBJ1-5
clone_size: many
v_call: TRBV7-9
cdr3_nt: TGTGCCAGCAAGGGTAGCAATCAGCCCCAGCATTTT
cdr3_aa: CASKGSNQPQHF

d_call: TRBD2
cdr3_length: 16
j_call: TRBJ2-7
clone_size: medium-sized
v_call: TRBV5-1
cdr3_nt: TGCGCCAGCAGCTTGGGGGTAAAGCGGGATCCCTACGAGCAGTACTTC
cdr3_aa: CASSLGVKRDPYEQYF

d_call: TRBD2
cdr3_length: 14
j_call: TRBJ2-2
clone_size: -
v_call: TRBV30
cdr3_nt: TGTGCCTGGGAAGGCGGGGGTTCCACCGGGGAGCTGTTTTTT
cdr3_aa: CAWEGGGSTGELFF

d_call: -
cdr3_length: 15
j_call: TRBJ1-6
clone_size: many
v_call: TRBV20-1
cdr3_nt: TGCAGTGCTAGAGATCTTGGCAGAAGTAATTCACCCCTCCACTTT
cdr3_aa: CSARDLGRSNSPLHF

d_call: TRBD1
cdr3_length: 14
j_call: TRBJ1-3
clone_size: many
v_call: TRBV6-1
cdr3_nt: TGTGCCAGCATTCAGGGGGCCAATGGAAACACCATATATTTT
cdr3_aa: CASIQGANGNTIYF

d_call: -
cdr3_length: 11
j_call: TRBJ2-3
clone_size: many
v_call: TRBV20-1
cdr3_nt: TGCAGTGCTAGCTTTTCAGATACGCAGTATTTT
cdr3_aa: CSASFSDTQYF

d_call: TRBD1
cdr3_length: 15
j_call: TRBJ1-2
clone_size: -
v_call: TRBV19
cdr3_nt: TGTGCCAGTAGTCCTAGACAGGGGGAGGACTATGGCTACACCTTC
cdr3_aa: CASSPRQGEDYGYTF

d_call: -
cdr3_length: 14
j_call: TRBJ1-4
clone_size: many
v_call: TRBV3-1
cdr3_nt: TGTGCCAGCAGCCAAACAGCGACTAATGAAAAACTGTTTTTT
cdr3_aa: CASSQTATNEKLFF

d_call: TRBD1
cdr3_length: 15
j_call: TRBJ2-4
clone_size: -
v_call: TRBV5-1
cdr3_nt: TGCGCCAGCAGCCCCAGGGGGCGAGGTGAAAACATTCAGTACTTC
cdr3_aa: CASSPRGRGENIQYF

d_call: -
cdr3_length: 13
j_call: TRBJ2-7
clone_size: -
v_call: TRBV5-5
cdr3_nt: TGTGCCAGCAGCTTGGTATGGGCGCACGAGCAGTACTTC
cdr3_aa: CASSLVWAHEQYF

d_call: TRBD1
cdr3_length: 15
j_call: TRBJ1-6
clone_size: many
v_call: TRBV5-1
cdr3_nt: TGCGCCAGCAGCCAGGGACAGGGGGGGTATTCACCCCTCCACTTT
cdr3_aa: CASSQGQGGYSPLHF

d_call: TRBD1
cdr3_length: 14
j_call: TRBJ2-2
clone_size: many
v_call: TRBV27
cdr3_nt: TGTGCCAGCAGTTTGGCAGGGGGCACCGGGGAGCTGTTTTTT
cdr3_aa: CASSLAGGTGELFF

d_call: TRBD2
cdr3_length: 14
j_call: TRBJ2-3
clone_size: many
v_call: TRBV28
cdr3_nt: TGTGCCAGCAGTCGCGGGGGAAGTACAGATACGCAGTATTTT
cdr3_aa: CASSRGGSTDTQYF

d_call: -
cdr3_length: 13
j_call: TRBJ1-2
clone_size: many
v_call: TRBV28
cdr3_nt: TGTGCCAGCAGTTATGGACAAAACTATGGCTACACCTTC
cdr3_aa: CASSYGQNYGYTF

d_call: TRBD1
cdr3_length: 13
j_call: TRBJ2-3
clone_size: many
v_call: TRBV28
cdr3_nt: TGTGCCAGCAGAACCGGGACAGTGAATACGCAGTATTTT
cdr3_aa: CASRTGTVNTQYF

d_call: -
cdr3_length: 11
j_call: TRBJ1-1
clone_size: many
v_call: TRBV20-1
cdr3_nt: TGCAGTGCCCCCCGGTGGACTGAAGCTTTCTTT
cdr3_aa: CSAPRWTEAFF

d_call: -
cdr3_length: 16
j_call: TRBJ2-1
clone_size: -
v_call: TRBV28
cdr3_nt: TGTGCCTGCTACCCCCCGGGCCTGGTGGGGTACAATGAGCAGTTCTTC
cdr3_aa: CACYPPGLVGYNEQFF

d_call: TRBD1
cdr3_length: 15
j_call: TRBJ2-5
clone_size: -
v_call: TRBV14
cdr3_nt: TGTGCCAGCAGCCTCGGGACAGGGGGCGCGAAGACCCAGTACTTC
cdr3_aa: CASSLGTGGAKTQYF

d_call: -
cdr3_length: 13
j_call: TRBJ2-3
clone_size: many
v_call: TRBV10-3
cdr3_nt: TGTGCCATCAGACGACTAGAGGCAGATACGCAGTATTTT
cdr3_aa: CAIRRLEADTQYF

d_call: TRBD1
cdr3_length: 15
j_call: TRBJ1-3
clone_size: many
v_call: TRBV3-1
cdr3_nt: TGTGCCAGCAGCCGGTCAGGGGGACGTGGAAACACCATATATTTT
cdr3_aa: CASSRSGGRGNTIYF

d_call: -
cdr3_length: 14
j_call: TRBJ2-5
clone_size: few
v_call: TRBV5-1
cdr3_nt: TGCGCCAGCAGCTCGGACAGCACACAAGAGACCCAGTACTTC
cdr3_aa: CASSSDSTQETQYF

d_call: -
cdr3_length: 17
j_call: TRBJ2-2
clone_size: many
v_call: TRBV5-1
cdr3_nt: TGCGCCAGCAGCTTTAAATCTAGTGGCCCCAACACCGGGGAGCTGTTTTTT
cdr3_aa: CASSFKSSGPNTGELFF

d_call: -
cdr3_length: 12
j_call: TRBJ1-2
clone_size: many
v_call: TRBV18
cdr3_nt: TGTGCCAGCCCGGACGGTAACTATGGCTACACCTTC
cdr3_aa: CASPDGNYGYTF

d_call: -
cdr3_length: 10
j_call: TRBJ2-1
clone_size: medium-sized
v_call: TRBV28
cdr3_nt: TGTGCCTCTAAGCGGGATGAGCAGTTCTTC
cdr3_aa: CASKRDEQFF

d_call: -
cdr3_length: 14
j_call: TRBJ2-3
clone_size: -
v_call: TRBV6-1
cdr3_nt: TGTGCCGGCAGCTTGACAGGAGGGACAGATACGCAGTATTTT
cdr3_aa: CAGSLTGGTDTQYF

d_call: TRBD1
cdr3_length: 15
j_call: TRBJ1-5
clone_size: many
v_call: TRBV7-2
cdr3_nt: TGTGCCAGCAGCGCAACAGGGGGGAGCAATCAGCCCCAGCATTTT
cdr3_aa: CASSATGGSNQPQHF

d_call: TRBD1
cdr3_length: 16
j_call: TRBJ2-4
clone_size: many
v_call: TRBV19
cdr3_nt: TGTGCCAGCACCACCGGGACAGGGGCCCGTGGGAACATTCAGTACTTC
cdr3_aa: CASTTGTGARGNIQYF

d_call: TRBD1
cdr3_length: 15
j_call: TRBJ2-1
clone_size: many
v_call: TRBV7-2
cdr3_nt: TGTGCCAGCAGCCTGGACAGGGCGTCCTACAATGAGCAGTTCTTC
cdr3_aa: CASSLDRASYNEQFF